The sequence of this T cell receptor beta chain was determined in a study of cytomegalovirus exposure and HLA in healthy donors. From germline, CDR1 is LNHNV and CDR2 YYDKDF (reference sequence). J gave up 0 bases and V 5 bases, and 6 bases lay outside the gene matches. This CDR3 has 16 amino acids. The PCR was carried out with 60 Vbeta primers and 13 Jbeta primers. In the original workflow: A later analysis tallied about 80 million unique TCR beta chains, approximately 10 million of them shared. The repertoire was sequenced with immunoSEQ multiplex PCR; TCRdb's copy has only in-frame clones and lacks some. V and J calls and clone size are copied from that table; D and trimming were computed from the DNA. The sample contains over 90,000 clones, around 70% of which appear only once.

Material for sequencing was PBMCs. The chain is built from TRBV15 and TRBJ1-4, with 7 bases that match TRBD1. This receptor was identified in a woman aged 50 to 60 in good health and CMV-seropositive. CDR3 residues: CATSEGTVATNEKLFF. The CDR3 DNA follows: TGTGCCACCAGCGAGGGGACAGTTGCAACTAATGAAAAACTGTTTTTT. The whole variable domain, remainder taken from reference TRBV15 and TRBJ1-4, is DAMVIQNPRYQVTQFGKPVTLSCSQTLNHNVMYWYQQKSSQAPKLLFHYYDKDFNNEADTPDNFQSRRPNTSFCFLDIRSPGLGDTAMYLCATSEGTVATNEKLFFGSGTQLSVL.